Following are 23 T cell receptor beta chains from one sample sequenced in a study of blood T cell repertoires in COVID-19 (dated by TCRdb to between 2020 and 2021). Library method: the immunoSEQ multiplex PCR assay. TCRdb limited this immuneACCESS table to in-frame rearrangements with V and J called. A share of clones is missing; checked studies link under half to unresolved V genes, and the rest is unexplained. The sample includes about 140,000 clones, with around 81% observed a single time. 1.6% of the sample comes from the top ten. What was sequenced was peripheral blood. Receptor source: a human donor in a cohort sampled during active COVID-19.

This rearrangement joins TRBV18 to TRBJ1-1; unclear D gene. The ends were cut back, 2 bases at V and 3 bases at J, with 7 bases in the middle. This CDR3 has 13 amino acids. Germline V lookup: CDR1 KGHSH, CDR2 LQKENI. CDR3 region: CASSPAADTEAFF. The CDR3, as DNA: TGTGCCAGCTCACCAGCGGCGGACACTGAAGCTTTCTTT.

This sequence joins TRBV3-1 (or the pseudogene TRBV3-2) and TRBJ2-1, with D perhaps TRBD2 (5 bases). The CDR3 spans 16 residues. From germline, CDR1 is LGHDT and CDR2 YNNKEL (reference sequence). The V gene lost 2 bases and the J gene lost 0 bases, with 11 bases spanning the gap. CDR3 nucleotides: TGTGCCAGCAGCCAATGGCTGGGGAGCTCCTACAATGAGCAGTTCTTC. Translation: CASSQWLGSSYNEQFF.

The chain links TRBV19 to TRBJ2-6; D gene ambiguous. CDR1 and CDR2 from the germline V gene are LNHDA and SQIVND (reference sequence). CDR3 size: 16 residues. V gave up 1 base and J gave up 0 bases, with 7 bases separating them. The CDR3 region is CASSIGHLSGANVLTF. In DNA, the CDR3 is TGTGCCAGTAGTATAGGACACCTCTCTGGGGCCAACGTCCTGACTTTC.

This chain joins TRBV7-2 and TRBJ2-1; 9 positions agree with TRBD2. Trimming cost V 1 base and J 10 bases; bases outside gene matches: 8. The CDR3 has 15 residues. CDR1 is SGHTA, CDR2 FQGNSA, per germline. The CDR3 DNA reads TGTGCCAGCAGCTTAGAGGCGGGAGGGCCTGGGGAGCAGTTCTTC. Translating it yields CASSLEAGGPGEQFF. Variable domain in full (rest from reference TRBV7-2 and TRBJ2-1): GAGVSQSPSNKVTEKGKDVELRCDPISGHTALYWYRQSLGQGLEFLIYFQGNSAPDKSGLPSDRFSAERTGGSVSTLTIQRTQQEDSAVYLCASSLEAGGPGEQFFGPGTRLTVL.

This chain joins TRBV5-1 and TRBJ2-3, with TRBD1 matching over 7 bases. The V gene end was trimmed by 4 bases and the J gene end by 2 bases; junction bases not matched to a gene: 4. Germline lookup yields CDR1 SGHRS and CDR2 YFSETQ. This CDR3 has 14 residues. The CDR3 region has the DNA TGCGCCAGCAGCCAGGGACAGAACACAGATACGCAGTATTTT. As protein: CASSQGQNTDTQYF.

This chain connects TRBV18 to TRBJ1-1, with D uncertain. From germline, CDR1 is KGHSH and CDR2 LQKENI. V dropped 3 bases and J dropped 5 bases, with 7 bases sitting between them. The CDR3 has 12 amino acids. The CDR3 loop reads CASSPRSTEAFF. Here the CDR3 DNA reads TGTGCCAGCTCACCGCGGTCAACTGAAGCTTTCTTT.

This chain links TRBV9 with TRBJ1-1; 7 bases align to TRBD1. V was pared by 0 bases and J by 3 bases, with 8 bases of the junction left unmatched. Germline V gives CDR1 SGDLS, CDR2 YYNGEE. This CDR3 comprises 16 residues. The CDR3 nucleotides read TGTGCCAGCAGCGTAGCGGAGGGGGCGGTGGACACTGAAGCTTTCTTT. This sequence encodes CASSVAEGAVDTEAFF.

This chain joins TRBV18 and TRBJ2-3; 8 bases line up with TRBD2. The junction had 11 bases not matched to a gene; V was cut back by 0 bases and J by 3 bases. This CDR3 contains 18 residues. Germline V gives CDR1 KGHSH, CDR2 LQKENI. This chain's CDR3 is CASSPPTGLADRTDTQYF. The CDR3 nucleotides read TGTGCCAGCTCACCACCTACCGGACTAGCCGACCGGACAGATACGCAGTATTTT.

About this clone: Other DNA sequences from this sample encode an identical CDR3 as well. CDR3 coding DNA: TGTGCCTGGAGTGACAGGGGCAATCAGCCCCAGCATTTT. Amino acids: CAWSDRGNQPQHF. The chain employs TRBV30 and TRBJ1-5; a weak D match, TRBD1 (6 bases). The CDR3 covers 13 residues. Between the trimmed V and J ends, which lost 1 base and 2 bases, there was a span of 6 bases. The V gene's germline CDR1 is GTSNPN and CDR2 SVGIG (reference sequence).

The chain carries TRBV7-3 and TRBJ2-1, with 8 bases aligning to TRBD2. CDR3 length equals 15 residues. J gave up 10 bases and V 5 bases, and 13 bases lay outside the gene matches. From germline, CDR1 is SGHTA and CDR2 FQGTGA. The CDR3 here is CASSPGLAGTEEQFF. The CDR3 nucleotides are TGTGCCAGCAGCCCCGGACTAGCTGGGACTGAGGAGCAGTTCTTC.

The gene calls are TRBV4-1 and TRBJ2-6, with 7 bases that match TRBD2. The CDR3 loop spans 17 amino acids. Trimming took 4 bases from V and 2 from J; bases not matched to a gene: 8. CDR1 is MGHRA, CDR2 YSYEKL, per germline. CDR3 region: CASSLSWEGAGANVLTF. CDR3 nucleotide sequence: TGCGCCAGCAGCCTCTCCTGGGAGGGAGCTGGGGCCAACGTCCTGACTTTC.

The V gene is TRBV18, the J gene TRBJ2-3; D perhaps matches TRBD1 (5 bases). V was pared by 2 bases and J by 5 bases, with 14 bases between. The CDR3 extends over 15 amino acids. In germline, CDR1 is KGHSH, CDR2 LQKENI. The CDR3 DNA reads as TGTGCCAGCTCACCAAGAAATTCAGGGCAAGATACGCAGTATTTT. It yields the protein CASSPRNSGQDTQYF.

CDR3 in DNA: TGTGCCAGCAGCTTACAGGGGGTTGTCGGGGAGCTGTTTTTT. Translating it yields CASSLQGVVGELFF. V usage is TRBV7-8 and J usage is TRBJ2-2, with 7 nucleotides matching TRBD1. CDR1 SGHVS and CDR2 FQNEAQ come from the germline V gene. V trimming: 2 bases; J trimming: 7 bases; junction bases outside the gene matches: 4. The CDR3 consists of 14 residues.

The rearrangement links TRBV18 to TRBJ2-5; tentative D call: TRBD2 (5 bases). V was trimmed by 2 bases and J by 5 bases, leaving 12 bases between them. The CDR3 totals 14 residues. In germline, CDR1 is KGHSH, CDR2 LQKENI. In DNA form, the CDR3 reads TGTGCCAGCTCACCAGAAAGAACGGGGGAGACCCAGTACTTC. Translation gives CASSPERTGETQYF.

The chain employs TRBV27 and TRBJ2-7; the D gene is possibly TRBD1 (6 bases). Germline CDR1 reads MNHEY; CDR2 reads SMNVEV (reference sequence). The V end was cut by 8 bases, the J end by 3 bases, with 14 bases between. The CDR3 is 13 residues long. The CDR3 DNA is TGTGCCAGCTCCCGGACAGAGCTCTACGAGCAGTACTTC. Translated, it gives CASSRTELYEQYF.

The chain combines TRBV4-1 with TRBJ1-6; the D gene is possibly TRBD1 (6 bases). With 0 bases removed from V and 7 bases from J, the gap between germline ends came to 16 bases. CDR1 and CDR2 (germline): MGHRA, YSYEKL. The CDR3 totals 17 residues. Here the CDR3 reads CASSQEGGRAVNSPLHF. The DNA for the CDR3 is TGCGCCAGCAGCCAAGAAGGGGGTAGGGCCGTAAATTCACCCCTCCACTTT.

The V and J genes are TRBV5-4 and TRBJ2-7; 7 nucleotides agree with TRBD1. The CDR3 loop spans 16 amino acids. V lost 5 bases to trimming and J lost 2 bases; unmatched junction nucleotides: 13. Germline V CDR1 and CDR2: SGHNT, YYREEE (reference sequence). The CDR3 region is CASSLTGSAKAYEQYF. The DNA of the CDR3 is TGTGCCAGCAGTTTGACAGGGTCGGCGAAGGCCTACGAGCAGTACTTC. The whole variable domain, filled in from reference TRBV5-4 and TRBJ2-7, reads ETGVTQSPTHLIKTRGQQVTLRCSSQSGHNTVSWYQQALGQGPQFIFQYYREEENGRGNFPPRFSGLQFPNYSSELNVNALELDDSALYLCASSLTGSAKAYEQYFGPGTRLTVT.

The chain employs TRBV10-1 and TRBJ1-2, with D possibly being TRBD1 (6 bases). The length of the CDR3 is 14 residues. Trimming cost V 10 bases and J 2 bases, with 17 bases left between them. The germline V gene encodes CDR1 WNHNN and CDR2 SYGVQD (reference sequence). The CDR3 is CATTWSGQNYGYTF. In DNA form, the CDR3 reads TGCGCCACCACATGGTCAGGACAGAACTATGGCTACACCTTC.

V gene TRBV6-4 combines with J gene TRBJ1-2; D might be TRBD1 (6 bases). The CDR3 spans 16 residues. Trimming removed 3 bases from V and 13 bases from J, with 27 bases in between. Germline loops: CDR1 MRHNA, CDR2 SNTAGT. The CDR3 DNA reads as TGTGCCAGCAGTGAAACAGGGCCCGATCCTTCTATGTTACTCACCTTC. Translation: CASSETGPDPSMLLTF.

J is TRBJ2-5 and V is TRBV27; tentatively, D is TRBD2 (7 bases). The V gene's germline CDR1 is MNHEY and CDR2 SMNVEV (reference sequence). The CDR3 spans 18 residues. V lost 1 base, J lost 0 bases, and 18 bases lay in between. The CDR3 DNA sequence: TGTGCCAGCAGTTTATGGGGGGGGCAGGGAAAGTACCAAGAGACCCAGTACTTC. Protein sequence: CASSLWGGQGKYQETQYF.

The genes are TRBV6-2 or TRBV6-3 and TRBJ2-4, with a weak D call TRBD2 (5 bases). Per the germline V gene, CDR1 is MNHEY and CDR2 is SVGEGT. V was clipped by 4 bases and J by 0 bases, with 7 bases between them. This CDR3 comprises 14 residues. Written as DNA, the CDR3 is TGTGCCAGCAGTTCGGCGGGAGCCAAAAACATTCAGTACTTC. Protein sequence: CASSSAGAKNIQYF.

The chain recombines TRBV27 with TRBJ2-5, with D perhaps TRBD1 (5 bases). The CDR3 has 13 residues. Germline CDR1 reads MNHEY; CDR2 reads SMNVEV (reference sequence). V lost 5 bases, J lost 2 bases, and 9 bases lay in between. CDR3 in amino acids: CASSLRQQETQYF. CDR3 DNA sequence: TGTGCCAGCAGTCTTAGACAGCAAGAGACCCAGTACTTC.

V and J are TRBV24-1 and TRBJ1-5; a possible D gene is TRBD1 (5 bases). With 1 base removed from V and 4 bases from J, the gap between germline ends came to 16 bases. CDR3 length equals 17 residues. The germline gives CDR1 KGHDR, CDR2 SFDVKD. CDR3 sequence: CATSDFGQGLGNQPQHF. CDR3 DNA: TGTGCCACCAGTGATTTTGGGCAGGGCCTCGGGAATCAGCCCCAGCATTTT.